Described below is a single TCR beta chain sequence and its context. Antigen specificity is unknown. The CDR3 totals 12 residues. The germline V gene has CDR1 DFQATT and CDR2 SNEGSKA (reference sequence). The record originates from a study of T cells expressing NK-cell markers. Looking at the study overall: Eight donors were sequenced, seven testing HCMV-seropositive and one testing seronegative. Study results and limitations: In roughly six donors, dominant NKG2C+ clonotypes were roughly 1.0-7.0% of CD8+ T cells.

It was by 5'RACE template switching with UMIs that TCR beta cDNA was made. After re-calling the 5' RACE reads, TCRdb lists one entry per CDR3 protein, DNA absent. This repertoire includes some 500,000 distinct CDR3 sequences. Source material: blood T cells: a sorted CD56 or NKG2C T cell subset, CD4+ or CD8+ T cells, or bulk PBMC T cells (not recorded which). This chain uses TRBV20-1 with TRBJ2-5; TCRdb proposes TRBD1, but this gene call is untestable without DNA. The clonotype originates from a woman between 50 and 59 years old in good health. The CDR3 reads CSAHGTVETQYF.